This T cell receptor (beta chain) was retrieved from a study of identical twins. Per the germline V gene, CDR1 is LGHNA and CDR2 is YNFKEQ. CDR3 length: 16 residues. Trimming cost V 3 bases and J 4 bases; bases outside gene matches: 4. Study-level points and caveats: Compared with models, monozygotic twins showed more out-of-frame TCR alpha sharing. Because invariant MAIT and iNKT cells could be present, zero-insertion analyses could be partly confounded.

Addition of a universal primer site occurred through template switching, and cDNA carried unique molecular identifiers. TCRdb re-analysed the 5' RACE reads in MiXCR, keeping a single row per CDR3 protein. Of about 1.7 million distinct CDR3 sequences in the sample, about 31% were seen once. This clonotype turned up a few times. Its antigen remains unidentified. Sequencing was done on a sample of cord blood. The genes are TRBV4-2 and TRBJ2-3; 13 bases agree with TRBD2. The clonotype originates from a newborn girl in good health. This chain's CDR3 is CASSHGLAGVPDTQYF. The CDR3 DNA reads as TGTGCCAGCAGCCATGGACTAGCGGGAGTGCCAGATACGCAGTATTTT.